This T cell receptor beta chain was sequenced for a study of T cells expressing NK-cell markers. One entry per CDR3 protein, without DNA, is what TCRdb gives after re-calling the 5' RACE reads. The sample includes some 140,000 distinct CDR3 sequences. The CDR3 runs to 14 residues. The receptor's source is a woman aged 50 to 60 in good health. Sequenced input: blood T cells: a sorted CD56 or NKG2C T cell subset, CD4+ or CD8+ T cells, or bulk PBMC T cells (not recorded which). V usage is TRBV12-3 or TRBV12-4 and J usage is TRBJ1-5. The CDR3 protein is CASSRKYSNQPQHF.